This T cell receptor (beta chain) emerged from a study of T cell clonality in common variable immunodeficiency. TCRdb's copy holds only in-frame clones and misses some; the assay was immunoSEQ multiplex PCR. The table lists about 39,000 clones, with no singletons. CDR1 SEHNR and CDR2 FQNEAQ come from the germline V gene (reference sequence). The CDR3 contains 12 residues. Most patients and controls had Caucasian heritage. This clone was observed a handful of times. Read sequence stops 3 residues before the CDR3 end, and the germline J gene provides the missing end. The source is a person aged 18 to 75 in good health. Sequenced material: peripheral blood mononuclear cells. The V gene is TRBV7-9, the J gene TRBJ2-3; D not resolved. Here the CDR3 reads CASSLPHQTQYF. CDR3 DNA, as far as it was read: TGTGCCAGCAGCTTGCCCCATCAGACG.